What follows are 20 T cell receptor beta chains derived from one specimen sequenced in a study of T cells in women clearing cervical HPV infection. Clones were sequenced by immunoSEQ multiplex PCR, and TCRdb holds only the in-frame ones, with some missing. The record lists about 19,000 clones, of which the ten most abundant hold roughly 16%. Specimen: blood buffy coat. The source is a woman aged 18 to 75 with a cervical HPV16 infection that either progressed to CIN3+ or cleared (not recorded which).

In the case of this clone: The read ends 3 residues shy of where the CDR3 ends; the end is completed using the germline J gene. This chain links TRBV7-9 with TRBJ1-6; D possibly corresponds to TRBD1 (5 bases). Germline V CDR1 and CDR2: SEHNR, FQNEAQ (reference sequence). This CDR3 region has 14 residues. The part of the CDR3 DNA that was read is TGTGCCAGCAGCTTAGCAGGGGCAAGTTTCCCC. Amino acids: CASSLAGASFP. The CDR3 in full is CASSLAGASFPLHF.

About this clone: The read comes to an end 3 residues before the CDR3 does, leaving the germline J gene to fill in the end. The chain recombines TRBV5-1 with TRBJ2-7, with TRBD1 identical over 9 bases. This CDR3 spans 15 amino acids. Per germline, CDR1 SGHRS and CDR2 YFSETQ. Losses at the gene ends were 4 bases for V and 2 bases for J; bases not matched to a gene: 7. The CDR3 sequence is CASSLTGGTPYEQYF. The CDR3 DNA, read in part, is TGCGCCAGCAGCCTAACAGGGGGCACTCCCTACGAG.

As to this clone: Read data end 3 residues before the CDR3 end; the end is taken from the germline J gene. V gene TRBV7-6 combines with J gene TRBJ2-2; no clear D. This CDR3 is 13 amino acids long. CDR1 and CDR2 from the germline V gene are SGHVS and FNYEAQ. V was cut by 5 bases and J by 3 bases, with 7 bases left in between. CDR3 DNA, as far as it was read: TGTGCCAGCAGCCCCAGTTACACCGGGGAG. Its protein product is CASSPSYTGE. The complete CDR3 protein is CASSPSYTGELFF.

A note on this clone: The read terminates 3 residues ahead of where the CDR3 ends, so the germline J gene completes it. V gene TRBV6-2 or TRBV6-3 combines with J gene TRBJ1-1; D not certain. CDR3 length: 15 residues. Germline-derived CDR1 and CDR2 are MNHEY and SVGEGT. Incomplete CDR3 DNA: TGTGCCAGCAGTTACTCGTGGGCATTAACCTTTGGG. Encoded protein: CASSYSWALTFG. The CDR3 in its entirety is CASSYSWALTFGAFF.

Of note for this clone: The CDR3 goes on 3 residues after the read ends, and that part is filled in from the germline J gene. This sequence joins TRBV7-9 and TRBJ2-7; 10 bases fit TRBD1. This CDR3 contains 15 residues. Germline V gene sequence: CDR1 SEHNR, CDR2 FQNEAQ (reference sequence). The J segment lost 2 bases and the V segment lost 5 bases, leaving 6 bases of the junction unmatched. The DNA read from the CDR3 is TGTGCCAGCAGCACGGACAGGGGGATCGCCTACGAG. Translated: CASSTDRGIAYE. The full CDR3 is CASSTDRGIAYEQYF.

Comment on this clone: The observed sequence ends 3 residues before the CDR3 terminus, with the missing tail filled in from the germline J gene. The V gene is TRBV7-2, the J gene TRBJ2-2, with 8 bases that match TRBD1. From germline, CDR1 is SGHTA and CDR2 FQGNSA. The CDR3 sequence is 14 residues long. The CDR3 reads CASSADRGGEKLFF. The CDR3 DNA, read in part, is TGTGCCAGCAGCGCCGACAGGGGTGGTGAAAAG.

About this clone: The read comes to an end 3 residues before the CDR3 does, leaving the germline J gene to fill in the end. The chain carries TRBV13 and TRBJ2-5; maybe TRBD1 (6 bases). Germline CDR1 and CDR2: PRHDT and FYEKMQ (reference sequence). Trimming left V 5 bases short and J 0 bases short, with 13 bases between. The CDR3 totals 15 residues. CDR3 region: CASSPHRTDQETQYF. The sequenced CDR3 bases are TGTGCCAGCAGCCCCCATCGGACAGACCAAGAGACC.

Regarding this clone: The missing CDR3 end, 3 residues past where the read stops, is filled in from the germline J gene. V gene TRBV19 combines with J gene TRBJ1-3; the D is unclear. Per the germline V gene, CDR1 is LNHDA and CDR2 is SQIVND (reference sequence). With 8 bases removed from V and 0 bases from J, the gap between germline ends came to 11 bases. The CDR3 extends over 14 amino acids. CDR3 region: CASRTVVSGNTIYF. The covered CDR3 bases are TGTGCCAGTCGCACGGTTGTCTCTGGAAACACC.

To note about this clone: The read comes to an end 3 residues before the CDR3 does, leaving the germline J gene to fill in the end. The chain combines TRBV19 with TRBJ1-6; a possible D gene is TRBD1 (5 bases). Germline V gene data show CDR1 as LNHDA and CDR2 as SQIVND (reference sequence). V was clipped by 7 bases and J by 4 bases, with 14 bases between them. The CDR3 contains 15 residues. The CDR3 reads CASKEGVDYNSPLHF. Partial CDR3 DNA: TGTGCCAGTAAGGAAGGGGTTGATTATAATTCACCC.

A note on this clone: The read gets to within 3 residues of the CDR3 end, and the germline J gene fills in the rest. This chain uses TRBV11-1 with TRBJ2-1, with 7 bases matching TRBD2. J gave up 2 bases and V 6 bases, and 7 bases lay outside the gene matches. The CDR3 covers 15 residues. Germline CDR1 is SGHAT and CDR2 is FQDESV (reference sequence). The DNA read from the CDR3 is TGTGCCAGCAGACTAAGACTAGCTGCCTACAATGAG. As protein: CASRLRLAAYNE. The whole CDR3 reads CASRLRLAAYNEQFF.

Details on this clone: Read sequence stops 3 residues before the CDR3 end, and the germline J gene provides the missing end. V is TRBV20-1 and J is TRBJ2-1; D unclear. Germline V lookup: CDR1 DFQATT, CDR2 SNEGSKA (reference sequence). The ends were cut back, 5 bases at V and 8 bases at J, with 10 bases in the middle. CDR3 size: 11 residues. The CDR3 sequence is CSASESYEQFF. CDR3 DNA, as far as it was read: TGCAGTGCTTCAGAAAGTTATGAG.

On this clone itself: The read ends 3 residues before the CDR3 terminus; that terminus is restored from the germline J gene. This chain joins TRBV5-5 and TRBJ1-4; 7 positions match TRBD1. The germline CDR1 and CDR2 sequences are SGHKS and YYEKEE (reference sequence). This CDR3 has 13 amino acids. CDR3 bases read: TGTGCCAGCAGCCCGACAGGGAATTCACCA. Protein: CASSPTGNSP. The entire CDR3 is CASSPTGNSPLFF.

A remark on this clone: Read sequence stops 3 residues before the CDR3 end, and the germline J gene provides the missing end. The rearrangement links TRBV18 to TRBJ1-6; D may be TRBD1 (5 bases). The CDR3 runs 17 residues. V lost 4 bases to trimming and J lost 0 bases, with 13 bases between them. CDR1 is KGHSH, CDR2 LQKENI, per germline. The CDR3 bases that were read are TGTGCCAGCTCACTGGGATACAGGAGCTCCTATAATTCACCC. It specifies CASSLGYRSSYNSP. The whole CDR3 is CASSLGYRSSYNSPLHF. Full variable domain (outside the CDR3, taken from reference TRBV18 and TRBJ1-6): NAGVMQNPRHLVRRRGQEARLRCSPMKGHSHVYWYRQLPEEGLKFMVYLQKENIIDESGMPKERFSAEFPKEGPSILRIQQVVRGDSAAYFCASSLGYRSSYNSPLHFGNGTRLTVT.

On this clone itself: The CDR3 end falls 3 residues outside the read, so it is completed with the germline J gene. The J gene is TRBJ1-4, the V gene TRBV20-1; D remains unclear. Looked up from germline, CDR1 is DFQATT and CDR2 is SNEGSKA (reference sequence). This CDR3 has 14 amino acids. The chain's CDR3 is CSAKLPDGYSPLFF. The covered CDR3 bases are TGCAGTGCTAAGCTCCCCGACGGGTATTCACCA.

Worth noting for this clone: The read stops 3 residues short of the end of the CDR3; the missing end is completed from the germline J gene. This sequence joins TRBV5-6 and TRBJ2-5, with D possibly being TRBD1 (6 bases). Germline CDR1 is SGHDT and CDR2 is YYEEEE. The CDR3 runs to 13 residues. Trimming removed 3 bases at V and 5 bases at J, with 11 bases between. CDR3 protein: CASSYQGLETQYF. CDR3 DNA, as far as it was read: TGTGCCAGCAGCTATCAGGGGCTGGAGACC.

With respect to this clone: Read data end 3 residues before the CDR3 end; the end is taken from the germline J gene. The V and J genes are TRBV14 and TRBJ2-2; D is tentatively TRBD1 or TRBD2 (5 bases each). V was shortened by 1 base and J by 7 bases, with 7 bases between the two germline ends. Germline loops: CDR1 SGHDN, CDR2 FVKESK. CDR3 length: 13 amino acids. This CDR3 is CASSQVRGGELFF. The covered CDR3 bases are TGTGCCAGCAGCCAAGTGAGGGGCGGGGAG.

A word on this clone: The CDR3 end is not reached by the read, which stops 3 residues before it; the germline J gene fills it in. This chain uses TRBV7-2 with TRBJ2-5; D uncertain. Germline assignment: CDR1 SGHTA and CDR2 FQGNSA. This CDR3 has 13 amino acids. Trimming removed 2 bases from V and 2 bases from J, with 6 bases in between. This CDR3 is CASSLHRQETQYF. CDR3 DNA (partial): TGTGCCAGCAGCTTACACAGACAAGAGACC.

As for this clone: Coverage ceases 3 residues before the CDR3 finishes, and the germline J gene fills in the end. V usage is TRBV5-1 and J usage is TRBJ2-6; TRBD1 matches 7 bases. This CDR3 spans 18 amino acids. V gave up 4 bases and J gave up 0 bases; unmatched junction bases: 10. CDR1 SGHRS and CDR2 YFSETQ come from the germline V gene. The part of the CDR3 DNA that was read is TGCGCCAGCAGCCCATATTTGACAGGGCTCTCTGGGGCCAACGTC. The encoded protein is CASSPYLTGLSGANV. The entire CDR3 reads CASSPYLTGLSGANVLTF.

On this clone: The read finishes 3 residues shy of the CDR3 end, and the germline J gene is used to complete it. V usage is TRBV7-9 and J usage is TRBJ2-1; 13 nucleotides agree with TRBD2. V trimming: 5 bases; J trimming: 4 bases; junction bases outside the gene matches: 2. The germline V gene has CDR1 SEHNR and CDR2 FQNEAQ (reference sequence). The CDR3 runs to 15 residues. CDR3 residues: CASSPGLAGYNEQFF. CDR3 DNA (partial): TGTGCCAGCAGCCCGGGACTAGCGGGGTACAATGAG.

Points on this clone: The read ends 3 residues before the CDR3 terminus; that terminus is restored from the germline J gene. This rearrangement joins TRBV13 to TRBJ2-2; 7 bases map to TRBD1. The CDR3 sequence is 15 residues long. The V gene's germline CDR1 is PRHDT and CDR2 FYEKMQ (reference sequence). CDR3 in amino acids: CASSVKGATNEKLFF. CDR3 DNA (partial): TGTGCCAGCAGCGTAAAGGGGGCGACTAATGAAAAG. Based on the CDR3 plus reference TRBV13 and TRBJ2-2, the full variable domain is AAGVIQSPRHLIKEKRETATLKCYPIPRHDTVYWYQQGPGQDPQFLISFYEKMQSDKGSIPDRFSAQQFSDYHSELNMSSLELGDSALYFCASSVKGATNEKLFFGEGSRLTVL.